These T cell receptor beta chains were read from a single sample in a study of T-cell memory formation after mild COVID-19. TCRdb re-called the 5' RACE reads through MiXCR, storing one row per CDR3 protein. Of hundreds of thousands of distinct CDR3 sequences in the sample, roughly 20% are singletons; the top ten hold 12%. The sample consisted of PBMCs or a T cell subset sorted from them (not recorded which). These receptors originate from an adult woman who had mild COVID-19 (a few samples of this study predate the infection). Cell type and time point are not known. Both conserved end residues are part of each CDR3. The order of the fields is V gene, clone size, J gene, D gene, CDR3 protein, CDR3 DNA. D genes are given only for firm matches. Some rows mark clone size as missing; the rest say once, few, many or name a class of expanded clone.

V: TRBV29-1; size: .; J: TRBJ2-3; D: .; CDR3: CSVDESTDTQYF; DNA: TGCAGCGTTGACGAGAGCACAGATACGCAGTATTTT
V: TRBV9; size: .; J: TRBJ2-1; D: .; CDR3: CASSKAQGYNEQFF; DNA: TGTGCCAGCAGCAAGGCTCAGGGGTACAATGAGCAGTTCTTC
V: TRBV20-1; size: .; J: TRBJ2-2; D: TRBD2; CDR3: CSARPSFSGRELFF; DNA: TGCAGTGCTAGACCCTCATTTAGCGGGAGGGAGCTGTTTTTT
V: TRBV25-1; size: .; J: TRBJ2-5; D: .; CDR3: CASSDPQGGETQYF; DNA: TGTGCCAGCAGTGATCCACAGGGCGGGGAGACCCAGTACTTC
V: TRBV5-4; size: few; J: TRBJ2-7; D: TRBD1; CDR3: CASSSPPGQIYEQYF; DNA: TGTGCCAGCAGCTCACCTCCGGGACAGATCTACGAGCAGTACTTC
V: TRBV20-1; size: few; J: TRBJ2-7; D: .; CDR3: CSARPAASYEQYF; DNA: TGCAGTGCTAGACCAGCGGCCTCCTACGAGCAGTACTTC
V: TRBV11-2; size: .; J: TRBJ1-3; D: .; CDR3: CASDRFAGNTIYF; DNA: TGTGCCAGCGACAGATTCGCTGGAAACACCATATATTTT
V: TRBV27; size: few; J: TRBJ2-5; D: .; CDR3: CASEGQEPQETQYF; DNA: TGTGCCAGCGAAGGCCAGGAACCTCAAGAGACCCAGTACTTC
V: TRBV12-3/TRBV12-4; size: few; J: TRBJ2-7; D: .; CDR3: CASSLLTWEQYF; DNA: TGTGCCAGCAGCCTCTTAACCTGGGAGCAGTACTTC
V: TRBV9; size: few; J: TRBJ2-7; D: TRBD2; CDR3: CASSVGLAASYEQYF; DNA: TGTGCCAGCAGCGTTGGACTAGCCGCCTCCTACGAGCAGTACTTC
V: TRBV5-1; size: .; J: TRBJ2-7; D: TRBD2; CDR3: CASSTGLAAYEQYF; DNA: TGCGCCAGCAGCACTGGACTAGCAGCCTACGAGCAGTACTTC
V: TRBV5-4; size: .; J: TRBJ2-7; D: TRBD2; CDR3: CASSLAPSGAYEQYF; DNA: TGTGCCAGCAGCTTGGCCCCTAGCGGGGCCTACGAGCAGTACTTC
V: TRBV7-2; size: .; J: TRBJ2-7; D: .; CDR3: CASSPRDTDYEQYF; DNA: TGTGCCAGCAGCCCCCGGGACACAGACTACGAGCAGTACTTC
V: TRBV6-1; size: .; J: TRBJ2-7; D: .; CDR3: CASERSPSYEQYF; DNA: TGTGCCAGCGAGCGGAGCCCTTCCTACGAGCAGTACTTC
V: TRBV29-1; size: few; J: TRBJ2-1; D: TRBD1; CDR3: CSVARTGYNEQFF; DNA: TGCAGCGTTGCTCGGACAGGGTACAATGAGCAGTTCTTC
V: TRBV29-1; size: few; J: TRBJ1-1; D: .; CDR3: CSATSMVNTEAFF; DNA: TGCAGCGCGACCTCGATGGTGAACACTGAAGCTTTCTTT
V: TRBV7-7; size: .; J: TRBJ2-1; D: TRBD2; CDR3: CASSEGTSASNEQLF; DNA: TGTGCTAGCAGCGAGGGGACTAGCGCCTCCAATGAGCAGCTCTTC
V: TRBV7-2; size: few; J: TRBJ2-1; D: TRBD2; CDR3: CASSLGTGTRVGEQFF; DNA: TGTGCCAGCAGCTTGGGTACCGGGACTAGAGTAGGTGAGCAGTTCTTC
V: TRBV7-6; size: few; J: TRBJ2-3; D: TRBD1; CDR3: CASSLEQGPVDTQYF; DNA: TGTGCCAGCAGCTTAGAACAGGGGCCGGTAGATACGCAGTATTTT
V: TRBV6-6; size: many; J: TRBJ2-1; D: TRBD2; CDR3: CASSKTSGRRNNEQFF; DNA: TGTGCCAGCAGTAAGACTAGCGGGAGAAGGAACAATGAGCAGTTCTTC
V: TRBV7-2; size: few; J: TRBJ2-1; D: .; CDR3: CASSLGRGSRGYNEQFF; DNA: TGTGCCAGCAGCTTAGGACGTGGGTCACGAGGGTACAATGAGCAGTTCTTC
V: TRBV11-3; size: .; J: TRBJ1-1; D: TRBD1; CDR3: CASSTQGQLNTEAFF; DNA: TGTGCCAGCAGCACTCAGGGACAGTTGAACACTGAAGCTTTCTTT
V: TRBV12-3/TRBV12-4; size: once; J: TRBJ1-5; D: TRBD1; CDR3: CASSSSGTGDRASNHPQHF; DNA: TGTGCCAGCAGTTCGTCCGGGACAGGGGATAGGGCGTCGAATCATCCCCAGCATTTT
V: TRBV12-5; size: .; J: TRBJ1-5; D: .; CDR3: CASGLEPNQPQHF; DNA: TGTGCTAGTGGTTTAGAGCCAAATCAGCCCCAGCATTTT
V: TRBV18; size: once; J: TRBJ1-1; D: TRBD1; CDR3: CASSPDRGLTEAFF; DNA: TGTGCCAGCTCACCGGACAGGGGGCTTACTGAAGCTTTCTTT
V: TRBV7-9; size: few; J: TRBJ1-1; D: TRBD1; CDR3: CASSGAGTGETEAFF; DNA: TGTGCCAGCAGTGGGGCCGGGACAGGGGAAACTGAAGCTTTCTTT
V: TRBV7-8; size: .; J: TRBJ2-2; D: TRBD1; CDR3: CASFLPGQGASGELFF; DNA: TGTGCCAGCTTTCTACCGGGACAGGGGGCGAGTGGGGAGCTGTTTTTT
V: TRBV5-1; size: .; J: TRBJ2-2; D: .; CDR3: CASSLGLWGSGDSNTGELFF; DNA: TGCGCCAGCAGCTTGGGCCTCTGGGGTAGCGGAGACTCAAACACCGGGGAGCTGTTTTTT
V: TRBV4-2; size: .; J: TRBJ2-3; D: TRBD2; CDR3: CASSQQGASGADTQYF; DNA: TGTGCCAGCAGCCAACAAGGCGCTAGCGGGGCAGATACGCAGTATTTT
V: TRBV29-1; size: .; J: TRBJ1-1; D: .; CDR3: CSVGSVTTEAFF; DNA: TGCAGCGTTGGTAGCGTAACCACTGAAGCTTTCTTT
V: TRBV5-1; size: few; J: TRBJ2-7; D: TRBD1; CDR3: CASSYLDRTGEQYF; DNA: TGCGCCAGCAGCTACCTGGACAGGACTGGCGAGCAGTACTTC
V: TRBV5-1; size: few; J: TRBJ1-5; D: TRBD1; CDR3: CASSEQGGEPQHF; DNA: TGCGCCAGCAGCGAACAGGGGGGAGAGCCCCAGCATTTT
V: TRBV7-2; size: .; J: TRBJ2-5; D: .; CDR3: CASSLGGVSEKTQYF; DNA: TGTGCCAGCAGCTTAGGAGGAGTATCAGAAAAGACCCAGTACTTC
V: TRBV7-3; size: .; J: TRBJ2-2; D: .; CDR3: CASSSARANTGELFF; DNA: TGTGCCAGCAGCTCTGCGCGGGCGAACACCGGGGAGCTGTTTTTT
V: TRBV7-9; size: .; J: TRBJ2-1; D: .; CDR3: CASSLAGGLLYNEQFF; DNA: TGTGCCAGCAGCTTAGCGGGGGGCTTACTCTACAATGAGCAGTTCTTC
V: TRBV3-1; size: .; J: TRBJ1-2; D: TRBD1; CDR3: CASSQGTGPVGGYTF; DNA: TGTGCCAGCAGCCAAGGGACAGGCCCCGTTGGAGGCTACACCTTC
V: TRBV7-2; size: few; J: TRBJ2-7; D: TRBD2; CDR3: CASSSTASLAGVLEQYF; DNA: TGTGCCAGCAGCTCTACTGCATCACTAGCGGGAGTTCTTGAGCAGTACTTC
V: TRBV6-5; size: .; J: TRBJ2-7; D: .; CDR3: CASRSIGALGEQYF; DNA: TGTGCCAGCAGGAGCATCGGGGCGCTGGGCGAGCAGTACTTC
V: TRBV2; size: many; J: TRBJ1-2; D: .; CDR3: CASSPLITGLNGYTF; DNA: TGTGCCAGCAGTCCTCTTATAACAGGGCTAAATGGCTACACCTTC
V: TRBV5-6; size: few; J: TRBJ2-7; D: TRBD2; CDR3: CASRRTSASYEQYF; DNA: TGTGCCAGCAGAAGGACTAGCGCGTCCTACGAGCAGTACTTC
V: TRBV5-1; size: .; J: TRBJ2-3; D: TRBD1; CDR3: CASSLVATGDTDTQYF; DNA: TGCGCCAGCAGCTTGGTGGCGACAGGGGACACAGATACGCAGTATTTT
V: TRBV30; size: .; J: TRBJ1-2; D: .; CDR3: CAWSVTGTGYTF; DNA: TGTGCCTGGAGTGTAACAGGGACCGGCTACACCTTC
V: TRBV27; size: few; J: TRBJ2-2; D: TRBD1; CDR3: CASSSQGVWNTGELFF; DNA: TGTGCCAGCAGTTCTCAGGGGGTATGGAACACCGGGGAGCTGTTTTTT
V: TRBV3-1; size: .; J: TRBJ1-4; D: TRBD1; CDR3: CASSLQTGWVEKLFF; DNA: TGTGCCAGCAGCCTTCAGACAGGGTGGGTTGAAAAACTGTTTTTT
V: TRBV9; size: few; J: TRBJ2-3; D: .; CDR3: CASSVAVSDTQYF; DNA: TGTGCCAGCAGCGTAGCTGTTTCGGATACGCAGTATTTT
V: TRBV5-1; size: few; J: TRBJ1-1; D: .; CDR3: CASSFDSNTEAFF; DNA: TGCGCCAGCAGCTTCGACAGTAACACTGAAGCTTTCTTT
V: TRBV4-3; size: few; J: TRBJ2-7; D: TRBD2; CDR3: CASSQDLAGGQLYF; DNA: TGCGCCAGCAGCCAAGACTTAGCGGGAGGGCAACTGTACTTC
V: TRBV7-6; size: few; J: TRBJ2-2; D: .; CDR3: CASSLGRSGELFF; DNA: TGTGCCAGCAGCCTAGGGAGGAGCGGGGAGCTGTTTTTT
V: TRBV9; size: .; J: TRBJ2-1; D: .; CDR3: CASSLWDSSIETRSNEQFF; DNA: TGTGCCAGCAGCCTTTGGGATTCCTCGATCGAAACAAGGTCGAATGAGCAGTTCTTC